The 3 T cell receptor beta chains listed next were all sequenced from one sample in a study of OX40 agonist ivuxolimab in advanced cancers. The data were produced by immunoSEQ multiplex PCR, yet TCRdb's version contains in-frame clones alone and is incomplete. The sample yields 60,000 to 70,000 clones, roughly four fifths seen once. Material: CD4+ or CD8+ T cells sorted from blood, obtained in a trial of the OX40 agonist ivuxolimab. Receptors originate from an adult with an advanced solid tumor such as melanoma, head and neck, liver or kidney cancer.

This chain connects TRBV9 to TRBJ1-2; D is perhaps TRBD1 (6 bases). The CDR3 loop spans 12 amino acids. Between the trimmed V and J ends, which lost 0 bases and 6 bases, there was a span of 6 bases. From germline, CDR1 is SGDLS and CDR2 YYNGEE. CDR3 nucleotide sequence: TGTGCCAGCAGCGTAGACAGGGATGGCTACACCTTC. This encodes CASSVDRDGYTF.

Only one count was recorded for this clone. This chain links TRBV6-1 with TRBJ1-1, with D unresolved. The ends were cut back, 6 bases at V and 6 bases at J, with 17 bases in the middle. The CDR3 consists of 14 residues. Germline values: CDR1 MNHNS, CDR2 SASEGT. CDR3 sequence reads: CASSRIDGTPEAFF. DNA for the CDR3: TGTGCCAGCAGCCGAATCGATGGAACGCCTGAAGCTTTCTTT.

J is TRBJ2-1 and V is TRBV19; tentatively, D is TRBD2 (5 bases). CDR1 is LNHDA and CDR2 is SQIVND in the germline V gene (reference sequence). V was cut by 4 bases and J by 2 bases, with 12 bases left in between. The CDR3 is 15 amino acids. In nucleotides, the CDR3 is TGTGCCAGTAGTAGAGGAGGATCGACCTACAATGAGCAGTTCTTC. Translation: CASSRGGSTYNEQFF.